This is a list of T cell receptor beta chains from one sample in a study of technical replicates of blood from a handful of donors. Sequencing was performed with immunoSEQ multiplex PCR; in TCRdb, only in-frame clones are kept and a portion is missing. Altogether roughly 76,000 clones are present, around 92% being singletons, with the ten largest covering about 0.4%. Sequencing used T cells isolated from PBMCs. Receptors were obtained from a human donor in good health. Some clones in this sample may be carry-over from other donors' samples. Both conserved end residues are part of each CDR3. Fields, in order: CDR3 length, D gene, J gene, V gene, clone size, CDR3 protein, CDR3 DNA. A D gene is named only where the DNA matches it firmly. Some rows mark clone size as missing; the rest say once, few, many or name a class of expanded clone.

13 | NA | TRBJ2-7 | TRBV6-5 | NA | CASWGSQNYEQYF | TGTGCCAGCTGGGGCAGCCAGAACTACGAGCAGTACTTC
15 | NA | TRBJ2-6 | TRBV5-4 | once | CASSLMASGANVLTF | TGTGCCAGCAGCTTAATGGCCTCTGGGGCCAACGTCCTGACTTTC
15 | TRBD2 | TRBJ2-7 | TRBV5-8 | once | CASSYGLARAYEQYF | TGTGCCAGCAGCTATGGACTAGCGAGAGCCTACGAGCAGTACTTC
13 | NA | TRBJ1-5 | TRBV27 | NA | CATAQGRDQPQHF | TGTGCCACCGCCCAGGGAAGGGATCAGCCCCAGCATTTT
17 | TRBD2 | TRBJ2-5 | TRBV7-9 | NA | CASSLAMASGRRETQYF | TGTGCCAGCAGCTTAGCGATGGCTAGCGGGAGGCGGGAGACCCAGTACTTC
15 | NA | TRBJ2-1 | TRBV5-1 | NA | CASSLGGGTYNEQFF | TGCGCCAGCAGCTTGGGGGGAGGCACCTACAATGAGCAGTTCTTC
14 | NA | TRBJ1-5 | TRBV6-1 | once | CASTQAYSNQPQHF | TGTGCCAGTACGCAGGCGTATAGCAATCAGCCCCAGCATTTT
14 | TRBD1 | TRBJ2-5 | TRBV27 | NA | CASSLGTGGRTQYF | TGTGCCAGCAGTTTAGGAACAGGGGGTCGTACCCAGTACTTC
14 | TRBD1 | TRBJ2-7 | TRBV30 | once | CAWRPLQGVYEQYF | TGTGCCTGGAGACCGCTACAGGGGGTATACGAGCAGTACTTC
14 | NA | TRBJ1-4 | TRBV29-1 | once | CSVRGGSTNEKLFF | TGCAGCGTAAGGGGGGGCAGTACTAATGAAAAACTGTTTTTT
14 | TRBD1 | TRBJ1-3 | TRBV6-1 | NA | CASSGTGGGNTIYF | TGTGCCAGCAGTGGGACAGGGGGTGGAAACACCATATATTTT
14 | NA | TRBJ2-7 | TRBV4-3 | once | CASSLRVWGDEQYF | TGCGCCAGCAGCCTAAGGGTCTGGGGCGACGAGCAGTACTTC
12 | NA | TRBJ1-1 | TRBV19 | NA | CASIKGGTEAFF | TGTGCCAGTATTAAGGGGGGGACTGAAGCTTTCTTT
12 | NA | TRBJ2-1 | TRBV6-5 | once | CASSSQAVEQFF | TGTGCCAGCAGTTCCCAGGCAGTTGAGCAGTTCTTC
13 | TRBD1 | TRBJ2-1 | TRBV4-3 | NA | CASSHYRGNEQFF | TGCGCCAGCAGCCACTACAGGGGCAATGAGCAGTTCTTC
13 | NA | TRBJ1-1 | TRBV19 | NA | CASRQQGGTEAFF | TGTGCCAGTAGGCAACAGGGAGGGACTGAAGCTTTCTTT
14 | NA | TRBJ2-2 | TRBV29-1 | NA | CSVGGWESAGELFF | TGCAGCGTTGGTGGGTGGGAGTCGGCCGGGGAGCTGTTTTTT
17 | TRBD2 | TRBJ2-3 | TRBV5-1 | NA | CASSLALAGGPGDTQYF | TGCGCCAGCAGCTTGGCTCTAGCGGGAGGGCCTGGAGATACGCAGTATTTT
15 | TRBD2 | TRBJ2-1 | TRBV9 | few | CASSVGGSNAGEQFF | TGTGCCAGCAGCGTAGGCGGGAGTAACGCGGGTGAGCAGTTCTTC
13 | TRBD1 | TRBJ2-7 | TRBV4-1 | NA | CASALSQGYEQYF | TGCGCCAGCGCACTATCACAGGGGTACGAGCAGTACTTC
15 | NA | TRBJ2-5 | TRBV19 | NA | CASSIGAGIQETQYF | TGTGCCAGTAGTATAGGGGCAGGTATCCAAGAGACCCAGTACTTC
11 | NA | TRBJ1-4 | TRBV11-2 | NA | CASSQGEKLFF | TGTGCCAGCAGCCAGGGTGAAAAACTGTTTTTT
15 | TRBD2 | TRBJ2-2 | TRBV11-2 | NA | CASRHSGMRTGELFF | TGTGCCAGCAGGCATAGCGGGATGCGCACCGGGGAGCTGTTTTTT
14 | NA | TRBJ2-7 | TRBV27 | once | CASSLSSRLYEQYF | TGTGCCAGCAGTTTATCTAGCCGGCTCTACGAGCAGTACTTC
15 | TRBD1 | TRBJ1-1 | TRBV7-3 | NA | CASSSSVHQGAEAFF | TGTGCCAGCAGCTCCTCCGTCCATCAGGGGGCTGAAGCTTTCTTT
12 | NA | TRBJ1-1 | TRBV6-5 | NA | CAAGQGFPEAFF | TGTGCCGCAGGGCAGGGTTTCCCTGAAGCTTTCTTT
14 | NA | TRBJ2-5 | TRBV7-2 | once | CASSQSITGETQYF | TGTGCCAGCAGCCAGAGTATTACGGGAGAGACCCAGTACTTC
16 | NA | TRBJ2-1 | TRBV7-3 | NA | CASSLTMIGGGNEQFF | TGTGCCAGCAGCTTAACCATGATTGGAGGTGGCAATGAGCAGTTCTTC